Here is one T cell receptor beta chain with its context. Distinct nucleotide sequences in the sample also encode this CDR3. Using immunoSEQ multiplex PCR, the repertoire was profiled, and TCRdb retains in-frame clones only, with some absent. Of more than 2 million clones listed, about 95% were seen once; the top ten hold about 1.1%. The naive CD8 fraction comprised CD45RO-negative cells positively selected for CCR7 and excluded terminally differentiated effector memory CD45RA+ cells. These data belong to a study of shared clonotypes between healthy human individuals. On the study more broadly: Per-donor plates numbered three CD4 naive, three CD4 memory, two CD8 naive and one CD8 memory.

The germline gives CDR1 MNHEY, CDR2 SMNVEV (reference sequence). This CDR3 region has 15 residues. Trimming removed 2 bases from V and 7 bases from J; junction bases left unmatched: 6. The sample taken for sequencing was naive CD8+ T cells sorted from blood. V usage is TRBV27 and J usage is TRBJ2-1; 9 bases are shared with TRBD2. The clonotype comes from a young man in good health. In DNA, the CDR3 is TGTGCCAGCAGTTTAATGGCGGGAGGGCTTAATGAGCAGTTCTTC. Its translation: CASSLMAGGLNEQFF.